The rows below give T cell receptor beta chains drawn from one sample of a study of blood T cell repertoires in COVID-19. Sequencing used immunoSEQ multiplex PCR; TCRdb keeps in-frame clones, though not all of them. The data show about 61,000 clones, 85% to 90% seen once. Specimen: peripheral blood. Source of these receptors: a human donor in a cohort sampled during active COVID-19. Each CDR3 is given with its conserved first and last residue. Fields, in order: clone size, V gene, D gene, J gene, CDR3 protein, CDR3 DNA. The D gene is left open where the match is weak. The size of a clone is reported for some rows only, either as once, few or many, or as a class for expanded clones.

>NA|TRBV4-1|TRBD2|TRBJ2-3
CASSHAGTSGLGDTQYF
TGCGCCAGCAGCCACGCCGGGACTAGCGGCCTAGGTGATACGCAGTATTTT
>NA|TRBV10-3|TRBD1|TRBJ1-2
CAISEQGANYGYTF
TGTGCCATCAGTGAACAGGGGGCGAACTATGGCTACACCTTC
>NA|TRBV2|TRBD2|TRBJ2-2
CASKTSGEGGELFF
TGTGCCAGCAAGACTAGCGGGGAGGGCGGGGAGCTGTTTTTT
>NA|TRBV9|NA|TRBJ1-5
CASSEGVGGSNQPQHF
TGTGCCAGCAGCGAGGGGGTCGGCGGTAGCAATCAGCCCCAGCATTTT
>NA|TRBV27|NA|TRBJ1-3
CASSQTTGAAGSGNTIYF
TGTGCCAGCAGTCAGACCACCGGGGCCGCCGGGAGCGGAAACACCATATATTTT
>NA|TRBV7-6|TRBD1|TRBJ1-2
CASSPPDIADRDYGYTF
TGTGCCAGCAGCCCCCCCGACATAGCAGACAGGGACTATGGCTACACCTTC
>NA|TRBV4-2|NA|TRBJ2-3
CASSQDSLADTQYF
TGTGCCAGCAGCCAAGACTCCCTAGCAGATACGCAGTATTTT
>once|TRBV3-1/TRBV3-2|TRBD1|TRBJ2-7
CASRATYTGDEQYF
TGTGCCAGCCGCGCCACATACACAGGGGACGAGCAGTACTTC
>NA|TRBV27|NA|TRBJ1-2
CASSLSPTGPYGYTF
TGTGCCAGCAGTTTATCCCCCACAGGGCCCTATGGCTACACCTTC
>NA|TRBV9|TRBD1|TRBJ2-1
CASSVEGGGQAYNEQFF
TGTGCCAGCAGCGTAGAAGGTGGGGGACAGGCCTACAATGAGCAGTTCTTC
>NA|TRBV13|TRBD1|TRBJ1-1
CASSVGTVMNTEAFF
TGTGCCAGCAGCGTTGGGACAGTCATGAACACTGAAGCTTTCTTT
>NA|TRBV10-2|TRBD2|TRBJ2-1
CASSVWAGETYNEQFF
TGCGCCAGCAGTGTATGGGCGGGAGAGACCTACAATGAGCAGTTCTTC
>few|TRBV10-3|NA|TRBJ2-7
CAISEYFRGLDASYEQYF
TGTGCCATCAGTGAGTATTTCAGGGGTTTAGACGCATCCTACGAGCAGTACTTC
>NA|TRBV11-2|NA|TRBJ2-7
CASSPQKGAGTFYEQYF
TGTGCCAGCAGCCCCCAGAAAGGCGCCGGGACTTTTTACGAGCAGTACTTC
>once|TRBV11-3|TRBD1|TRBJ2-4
CASSLDDRGAKNIQYF
TGTGCCAGCAGCTTAGATGACAGGGGAGCCAAAAACATTCAGTACTTC
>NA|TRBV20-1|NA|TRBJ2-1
CSASLNEQFF
TGCAGTGCTAGCTTAAATGAGCAGTTCTTC
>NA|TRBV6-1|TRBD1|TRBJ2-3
CASSDEDRETDTQYF
TGTGCCAGCAGTGATGAGGACAGGGAGACGGATACGCAGTATTTT
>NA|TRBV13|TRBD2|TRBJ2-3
CASTHPSGGAFDTQYF
TGTGCCAGCACCCACCCCAGCGGGGGGGCTTTTGATACGCAGTATTTT
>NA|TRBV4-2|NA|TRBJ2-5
CASRGEGETQYF
TGTGCCAGCAGAGGTGAGGGAGAGACCCAGTACTTC
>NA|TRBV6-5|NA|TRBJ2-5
CASVFSYGETQYF
TGTGCCAGCGTATTTAGCTACGGGGAGACCCAGTACTTC
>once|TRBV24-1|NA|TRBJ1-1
CATSDGLQEAFF
TGTGCCACCAGTGATGGGCTCCAAGAAGCTTTCTTT
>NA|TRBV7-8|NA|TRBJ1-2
CASSLYPGVNYGYTF
TGTGCCAGCAGCTTATATCCAGGGGTAAACTATGGCTACACCTTC
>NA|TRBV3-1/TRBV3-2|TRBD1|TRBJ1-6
CASRPTQDRGVNSPLHF
TGTGCCAGCAGACCCACACAGGACAGGGGGGTTAATTCACCCCTCCACTTT
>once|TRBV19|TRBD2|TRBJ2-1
CASSIKGGLAGNEQFF
TGTGCCAGTAGTATTAAGGGGGGACTAGCGGGAAATGAGCAGTTCTTC
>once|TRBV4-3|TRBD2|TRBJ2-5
CASSQGGGGETQYF
TGCGCCAGCAGCCAAGGTGGGGGGGGAGAGACCCAGTACTTC
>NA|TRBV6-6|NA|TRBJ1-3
CASSYGGAGNTIYF
TGTGCCAGCAGTTATGGGGGGGCTGGAAACACCATATATTTT
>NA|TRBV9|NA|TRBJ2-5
CASSVGSRQETQYF
TGTGCCAGCAGCGTAGGATCCAGACAAGAGACCCAGTACTTC
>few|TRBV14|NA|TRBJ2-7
CASSQDGNRLIDEQYF
TGTGCCAGCAGCCAAGATGGGAACAGGCTGATTGACGAGCAGTACTTC
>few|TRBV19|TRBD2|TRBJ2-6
CASSASGTRLLSGANVLTF
TGTGCCAGTAGTGCTTCCGGGACTAGACTCCTCTCTGGGGCCAACGTCCTGACTTTC
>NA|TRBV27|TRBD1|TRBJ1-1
CASRGGTGRTEAFF
TGTGCCAGCAGGGGGGGGACAGGGAGGACTGAAGCTTTCTTT
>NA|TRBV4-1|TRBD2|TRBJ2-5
CASSPWGGSPQETQYF
TGCGCCAGCAGCCCCTGGGGCGGGAGTCCCCAAGAGACCCAGTACTTC
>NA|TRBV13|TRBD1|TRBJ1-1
CASSFTGGDTEAFF
TGTGCCAGCAGCTTCACAGGGGGGGACACTGAAGCTTTCTTT
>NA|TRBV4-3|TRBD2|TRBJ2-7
CASSQLAGPYEQYF
TGCGCCAGCAGCCAACTAGCGGGACCCTACGAGCAGTACTTC
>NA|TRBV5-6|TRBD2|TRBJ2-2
CASSLAGPYTGELFF
TGTGCCAGCAGCCTAGCGGGACCGTACACCGGGGAGCTGTTTTTT
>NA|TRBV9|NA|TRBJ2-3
CASSVTGESDTQYF
TGTGCCAGCAGCGTTACGGGGGAGTCAGATACGCAGTATTTT
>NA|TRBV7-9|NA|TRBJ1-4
CASSLYGTNEKLFF
TGTGCCAGCAGCTTATACGGAACTAATGAAAAACTGTTTTTT
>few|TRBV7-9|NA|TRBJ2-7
CASSYVAGTYEQYF
TGTGCCAGCAGCTATGTAGCCGGGACCTACGAGCAGTACTTC
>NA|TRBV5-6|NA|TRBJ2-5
CASSLKVIAETQYF
TGTGCCAGCAGCTTGAAGGTAATAGCAGAGACCCAGTACTTC
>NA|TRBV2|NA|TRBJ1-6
CASSDPGAAFNSPLHF
TGTGCCAGCAGTGACCCTGGCGCGGCCTTTAATTCACCCCTCCACTTT
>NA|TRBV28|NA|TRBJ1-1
CASEDTEAFF
TGTGCCAGTGAGGACACTGAAGCTTTCTTT
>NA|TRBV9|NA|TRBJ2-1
CASSVGRGGGNEQFF
TGTGCCAGCAGCGTAGGGAGGGGGGGCGGCAATGAGCAGTTCTTC
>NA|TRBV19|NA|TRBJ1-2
CASSITGRVNYGYTF
TGTGCCAGTAGTATAACAGGGCGAGTAAACTATGGCTACACCTTC
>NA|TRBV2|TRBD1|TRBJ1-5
CASTGEVQIPQHF
TGTGCCAGTACAGGGGAGGTTCAGATACCCCAGCATTTT
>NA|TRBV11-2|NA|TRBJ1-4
CASSLGFGGQDEKLFF
TGTGCCAGCAGCTTAGGGTTCGGGGGGCAGGATGAAAAACTGTTTTTT
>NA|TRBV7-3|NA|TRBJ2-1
CASSLAGRLGKNEQFF
TGTGCCAGCAGCTTAGCGGGCCGTTTGGGTAAGAATGAGCAGTTCTTC
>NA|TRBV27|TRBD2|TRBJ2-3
CASSSLDGLVTDTQYF
TGTGCCAGCAGTTCCCTGGATGGACTAGTGACAGATACGCAGTATTTT
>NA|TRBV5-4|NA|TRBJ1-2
CASSPDSYYGYTF
TGTGCCAGCAGCCCAGACTCCTACTATGGCTACACCTTC
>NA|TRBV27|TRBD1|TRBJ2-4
CASSFIQGATKNIQYF
TGTGCCAGCAGTTTTATACAGGGGGCTACCAAAAACATTCAGTACTTC
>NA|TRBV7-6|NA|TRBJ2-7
CASSLYFSYEQYF
TGTGCCAGCAGCCTTTACTTCTCCTACGAGCAGTACTTC
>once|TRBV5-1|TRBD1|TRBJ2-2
CASSLTGEGTGELFF
TGCGCCAGCAGCTTGACAGGGGAAGGGACCGGGGAGCTGTTTTTT
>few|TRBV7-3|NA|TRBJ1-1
CASSLMGAGTPKDTEAFF
TGTGCCAGCAGCCTAATGGGGGCAGGGACCCCCAAGGACACTGAAGCTTTCTTT
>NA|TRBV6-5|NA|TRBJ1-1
CASVDLDRMNTEAFF
TGTGCCAGCGTGGATCTCGACAGAATGAACACTGAAGCTTTCTTT
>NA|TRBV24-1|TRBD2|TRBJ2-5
CATSDFSSGSGETQYF
TGTGCCACCAGTGATTTCTCTAGCGGGAGCGGAGAGACCCAGTACTTC
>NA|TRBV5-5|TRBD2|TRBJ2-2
CASSLRVAGTTGELFF
TGTGCCAGCAGCTTGAGGGTAGCGGGAACCACCGGGGAGCTGTTTTTT
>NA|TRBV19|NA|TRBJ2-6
CASRILSSGANVLTF
TGTGCCAGTAGGATCCTCAGCTCTGGGGCCAACGTCCTGACTTTC
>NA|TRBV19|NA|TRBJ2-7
CASSWDKGLYEQYF
TGTGCCAGTAGCTGGGACAAGGGTCTCTACGAGCAGTACTTC
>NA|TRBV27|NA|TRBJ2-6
CASSLRTGYAGGANVLTF
TGTGCCAGCAGTCTAAGAACTGGTTACGCAGGCGGGGCCAACGTCCTGACTTTC
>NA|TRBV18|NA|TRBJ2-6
CASSPSAGSVYANVLTF
TGTGCCAGCTCCCCTAGCGCAGGGAGTGTGTACGCCAACGTCCTGACTTTC